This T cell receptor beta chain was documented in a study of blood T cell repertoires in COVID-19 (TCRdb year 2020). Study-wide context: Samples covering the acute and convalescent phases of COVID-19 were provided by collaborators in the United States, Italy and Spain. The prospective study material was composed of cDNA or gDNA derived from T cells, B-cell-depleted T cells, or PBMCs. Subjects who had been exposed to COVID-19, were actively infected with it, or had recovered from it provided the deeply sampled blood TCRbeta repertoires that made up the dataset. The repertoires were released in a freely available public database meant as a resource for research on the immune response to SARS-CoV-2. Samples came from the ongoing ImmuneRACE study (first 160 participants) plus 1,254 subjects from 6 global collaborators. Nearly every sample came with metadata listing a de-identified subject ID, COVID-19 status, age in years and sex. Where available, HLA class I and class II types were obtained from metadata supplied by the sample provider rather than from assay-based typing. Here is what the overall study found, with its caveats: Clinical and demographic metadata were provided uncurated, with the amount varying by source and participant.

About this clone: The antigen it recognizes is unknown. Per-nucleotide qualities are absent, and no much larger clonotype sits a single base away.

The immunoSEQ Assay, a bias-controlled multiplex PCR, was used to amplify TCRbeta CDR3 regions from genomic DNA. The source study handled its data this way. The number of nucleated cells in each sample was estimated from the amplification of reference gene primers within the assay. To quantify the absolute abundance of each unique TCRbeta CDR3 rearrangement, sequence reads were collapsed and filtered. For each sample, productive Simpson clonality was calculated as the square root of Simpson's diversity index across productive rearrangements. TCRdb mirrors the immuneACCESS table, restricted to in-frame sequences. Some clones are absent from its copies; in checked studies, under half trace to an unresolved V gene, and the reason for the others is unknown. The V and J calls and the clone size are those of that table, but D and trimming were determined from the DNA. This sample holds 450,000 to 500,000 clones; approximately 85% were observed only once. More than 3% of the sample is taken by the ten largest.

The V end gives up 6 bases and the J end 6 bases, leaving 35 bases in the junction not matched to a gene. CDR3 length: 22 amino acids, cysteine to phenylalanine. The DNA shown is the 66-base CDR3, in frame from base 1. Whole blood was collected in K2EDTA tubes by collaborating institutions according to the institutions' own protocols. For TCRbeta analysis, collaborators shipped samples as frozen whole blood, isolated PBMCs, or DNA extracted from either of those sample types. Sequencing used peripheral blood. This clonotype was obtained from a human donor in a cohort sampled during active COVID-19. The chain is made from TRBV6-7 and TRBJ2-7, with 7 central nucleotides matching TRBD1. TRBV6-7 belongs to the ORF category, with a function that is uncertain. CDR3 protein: CASSPCRDRSIPQGPGLCEQYF. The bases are TGTGCCAGCAGCCCTTGCCGGGACAGATCAATCCCCCAGGGTCCGGGCTTGTGCGAGCAGTACTTC.